These 24 T cell receptor beta chains came from one sample sequenced in a study of T cell repertoires in cytomegalovirus infection. TCRdb processed the reads anew with MiXCR; each CDR3 protein has one entry. The table records more than 45,000 distinct CDR3 sequences, 20% to 25% of them present only once. Antigen specificity for these receptors is unknown. The input for sequencing was CD8+ T cells from cultured PBMCs, taken from culture after CMV antigen stimulation. These receptors all stem from a human donor in good health (CMV status not recorded). Some clones in this sample may be carry-over from other donors' samples.

Ten or more counts support this clonotype. This chain's CDR3 is CASRIHYEQYF. The CDR3 bases are TGTGCCAGCAGGATCCACTACGAGCAGTACTTC. The chain is built from TRBV6-2 or TRBV6-3 and TRBJ2-7; no reliable D call. The V gene lost 6 bases and the J gene lost 3 bases, with 6 bases spanning the gap. The CDR3 sequence is 11 residues long. The germline CDR1 and CDR2 sequences are MNHEY and SVGEGT.

The chain combines TRBV7-2 with TRBJ2-7; 8 bases match TRBD1. Per germline, CDR1 SGHTA and CDR2 FQGNSA. The CDR3 is made up of 14 amino acids. V shed 5 bases, J shed 5 bases, and the junction held 8 bases outside the gene matches. CDR3 sequence (DNA): TGTGCCAGCAGCCCTGACAGGGGATGGGACGAGCAGTACTTC. As protein: CASSPDRGWDEQYF.

This clonotype was detected only a few times. This chain joins TRBV27 and TRBJ1-5, with 7 bases lining up with TRBD1. V trimming: 3 bases; J trimming: 6 bases; junction bases outside the gene matches: 2. The CDR3 spans 13 residues. The V gene's germline CDR1 is MNHEY and CDR2 SMNVEV (reference sequence). CDR3 sequence: CASSLTGSQPQHF. The CDR3, as DNA: TGTGCCAGCAGTTTGACAGGGAGTCAGCCCCAGCATTTT.

This clonotype has only a few counts. This sequence joins TRBV4-1 and TRBJ1-1; D call uncertain. The CDR3 has 18 amino acids. Trimming removed 0 bases at V and 0 bases at J, with 17 bases between. The V gene's germline CDR1 is MGHRA and CDR2 YSYEKL. CDR3 in DNA: TGCGCCAGCAGCCAAGATAGGCCAGGTGAACCTATGAACACTGAAGCTTTCTTT. Translating it yields CASSQDRPGEPMNTEAFF.

This clonotype appeared many times. The V gene is TRBV18, the J gene TRBJ2-5; D is undetermined. V shed 3 bases and J shed 3 bases, with 5 bases lying between them. The CDR3 sequence is 12 residues long. From germline, CDR1 is KGHSH and CDR2 LQKENI. The CDR3 DNA reads as TGTGCCAGCTCACCTACAGAAGAGACCCAGTACTTC. It encodes CASSPTEETQYF. Using reference TRBV18 and TRBJ2-5 for the parts outside the CDR3, the full variable domain is NAGVMQNPRHLVRRRGQEARLRCSPMKGHSHVYWYRQLPEEGLKFMVYLQKENIIDESGMPKERFSAEFPKEGPSILRIQQVVRGDSAAYFCASSPTEETQYFGPGTRLLVL.

V and J are TRBV20-1 and TRBJ2-7; D uncertain. Trimming took 1 base from V and 3 from J, leaving 4 bases between them. The CDR3 has 11 amino acids. Germline assignment: CDR1 DFQATT and CDR2 SNEGSKA (reference sequence). The CDR3 nucleotides read TGCAGTGCTAGAGGAGGCTACGAGCAGTACTTC. Amino acids: CSARGGYEQYF.

This clonotype was counted a few times. The rearrangement uses TRBV30 and TRBJ2-1; D possibly corresponds to TRBD2 (6 bases). Per the germline V gene, CDR1 is GTSNPN and CDR2 is SVGIG (reference sequence). The germline V and J ends were trimmed by 4 bases and 4 bases, with 17 bases remaining between them. This CDR3 is built from 15 residues. CDR3 bases: TGTGCCTGGAAGTCTCGTGCTAGCGTATACAATGAGCAGTTCTTC. It encodes CAWKSRASVYNEQFF.

This clonotype appeared a few times. J is TRBJ1-1 and V is TRBV20-1, with 9 bases fitting TRBD1. The V and J ends lost 0 bases and 2 bases, in that order; junction bases with no gene match: 13. The CDR3 spans 18 residues. Germline assignment: CDR1 DFQATT and CDR2 SNEGSKA (reference sequence). CDR3 nucleotide sequence: TGCAGTGCTAGAGATATACAGGGGGCTTCCCAACTCAACACTGAAGCTTTCTTT. Translation gives CSARDIQGASQLNTEAFF.

The rearrangement uses TRBV27 and TRBJ1-5; TRBD1 matches at 8 bases. Germline V gene data show CDR1 as MNHEY and CDR2 as SMNVEV (reference sequence). The CDR3 extends over 14 amino acids. V trimming: 3 bases; J trimming: 14 bases; junction bases outside the gene matches: 12. CDR3 coding DNA: TGTGCCAGCAGTTTCAGTGCCTCGGACAGGGCAAAGCATTTT. The encoded protein is CASSFSASDRAKHF.

This clonotype showed up just a few times. CDR3 in amino acids: CASRLAGPVYEQYF. In nucleotides, the CDR3 is TGTGCCAGTCGATTAGCGGGACCCGTATACGAGCAGTACTTC. The V gene is TRBV27, the J gene TRBJ2-7; 8 positions match TRBD2. CDR1 and CDR2 (germline): MNHEY, SMNVEV (reference sequence). This CDR3 is 14 amino acids long. V shed 9 bases, J shed 4 bases, and the junction held 11 bases outside the gene matches.

The table lists this clonotype with a few counts. V and J are TRBV15 and TRBJ2-5; possibly TRBD2 for D (5 bases). Germline V lookup: CDR1 LNHNV, CDR2 YYDKDF (reference sequence). The V and J ends lost 1 base and 4 bases respectively, with 13 bases between them. The CDR3 contains 15 residues. The DNA for the CDR3 is TGTGCCACCAGCAGAGTAGACGGGATAGGAGAGACCCAGTACTTC. Amino acids: CATSRVDGIGETQYF. Full variable domain (remainder filled in from reference TRBV15 and TRBJ2-5): DAMVIQNPRYQVTQFGKPVTLSCSQTLNHNVMYWYQQKSSQAPKLLFHYYDKDFNNEADTPDNFQSRRPNTSFCFLDIRSPGLGDTAMYLCATSRVDGIGETQYFGPGTRLLVL.

The V gene is TRBV28, the J gene TRBJ2-1; the D is unclear. The CDR3 has 13 amino acids. Germline CDR1 reads MDHEN; CDR2 reads SYDVKM. Trimming shortened V by 1 base and J by 10 bases, and 11 bases separated the two germline ends. The CDR3 loop is CASSLYVANEQFF. The CDR3, as DNA: TGTGCCAGCAGTTTATATGTGGCCAACGAGCAGTTCTTC. The complete variable domain, with remaining parts taken from reference TRBV28 and TRBJ2-1, reads DVKVTQSSRYLVKRTGEKVFLECVQDMDHENMFWYRQDPGLGLRLIYFSYDVKMKEKGDIPEGYSVSREKKERFSLILESASTNQTSMYLCASSLYVANEQFFGPGTRLTVL.

This clonotype was observed a few times. In nucleotides, the CDR3 is TGCAGCGTTGAAGGAATGAGGGTTCAGAGGAGCGGTGGCTACACCTTC. The encoded protein is CSVEGMRVQRSGGYTF. This chain uses TRBV29-1 with TRBJ1-2; D call uncertain. Per germline, CDR1 SQVTM and CDR2 ANQGSEA. The CDR3 sequence is 16 residues long. V was shortened by 1 base and J by 7 bases, with 22 bases between the two germline ends.

The chain employs TRBV9 and TRBJ2-1; no clear D. The germline CDR1 and CDR2 sequences are SGDLS and YYNGEE. CDR3 length: 13 amino acids. V was clipped by 0 bases and J by 9 bases, with 10 bases between them. CDR3 DNA: TGTGCCAGCAGCGTAGGGTCCCCTGGTGAGCAGTTCTTC. Translation: CASSVGSPGEQFF.

Here the CDR3 reads CASSPEASSYNEQFF. Written as DNA, the CDR3 is TGTGCCAGCAGCCCGGAGGCATCGTCCTACAATGAGCAGTTCTTC. The chain employs TRBV6-4 and TRBJ2-1; TRBD2 is a possible D gene (5 bases). V was trimmed by 6 bases and J by 1 base, leaving 13 bases between them. CDR1 and CDR2 from the germline V gene are MRHNA and SNTAGT. CDR3 length equals 15 residues.

The CDR3 loop is CASSQGSRRGTDEQYF. DNA of the CDR3: TGCGCCAGCAGCCAAGGGTCTAGACGGGGGACGGACGAGCAGTACTTC. The chain couples TRBV4-1 to TRBJ2-7; maybe TRBD2 (6 bases). V lost 1 base and J 5 bases, leaving 18 bases between the germline ends. Per germline, CDR1 MGHRA and CDR2 YSYEKL. This CDR3 spans 16 amino acids.

This clonotype was found many times. The rearrangement uses TRBV6-1 and TRBJ2-3; D is tentatively TRBD1 or TRBD2 (5 bases each). The germline V and J ends were trimmed by 5 bases and 2 bases, with 14 bases remaining between them. In germline, CDR1 is MNHNS, CDR2 SASEGT. CDR3 length: 15 amino acids. In DNA, the CDR3 is TGTGCCAGCAGTCACACCGGGACGGTCACAGATACGCAGTATTTT. Protein: CASSHTGTVTDTQYF.

This chain links TRBV7-6 with TRBJ2-7; D may match TRBD1 or TRBD2 (5 bases each). The V end lost 1 base, the J end lost 3 bases, and 10 bases lay between the germline ends. The CDR3 loop spans 14 amino acids. From germline, CDR1 is SGHVS and CDR2 FNYEAQ. CDR3 nucleotides: TGTGCCAGCAGCTTAGGGGGACGGTACTACGAGCAGTACTTC. As protein: CASSLGGRYYEQYF. The variable domain in full, completed from reference TRBV7-6 and TRBJ2-7, reads GAGVSQSPRYKVTKRGQDVALRCDPISGHVSLYWYRQALGQGPEFLTYFNYEAQQDKSGLPNDRFSAERPEGSISTLTIQRTEQRDSAMYRCASSLGGRYYEQYFGPGTRLTVT.

The gene calls are TRBV28 and TRBJ2-7; a weak D match, TRBD1 (5 bases). Germline-derived CDR1 and CDR2 are MDHEN and SYDVKM. The CDR3 spans 19 residues. V lost 4 bases and J lost 0, with 25 bases in between. In DNA form, the CDR3 reads TGTGCCAGCAGTTCCGCCGTTCCAAAACAGGAAGCCGTCTCCTACGAGCAGTACTTC. This sequence encodes CASSSAVPKQEAVSYEQYF.

The gene calls are TRBV27 and TRBJ1-5; the D gene is possibly TRBD1 (6 bases). The germline V gene has CDR1 MNHEY and CDR2 SMNVEV (reference sequence). The CDR3 has 14 amino acids. Trimming stripped 6 bases from V and 7 bases from J, with 16 bases between. The chain's CDR3 is CASRRYGGEQPQHF. CDR3 in DNA: TGTGCCAGCAGGCGTTACGGGGGCGAACAGCCCCAGCATTTT.

This rearrangement joins TRBV23-1 to TRBJ2-7; D is possibly TRBD2 (5 bases). TRBV23-1 is known as an ORF, though its function is uncertain. The CDR3 consists of 16 residues. Deletions cut 1 base from V and 0 bases from J, with 13 bases between. The DNA of the CDR3 is TGCGCCAGCAGTCAATTAGGCGGGTCCCTCTCCTACGAGCAGTACTTC. This encodes CASSQLGGSLSYEQYF.

The chain has TRBV27 and TRBJ2-7, with 12 nucleotides matching TRBD2. Germline CDR1 MNHEY, CDR2 SMNVEV (reference sequence). J lost 3 bases, V lost 2 bases, and 8 bases had no gene match. CDR3 length: 17 amino acids. The CDR3 DNA is TGTGCCAGCAGTTTACGGGGGACTAGCGGGCAAATCTACGAGCAGTACTTC. Its translation: CASSLRGTSGQIYEQYF.

The CDR3 is CASSIGSLGYTF. The DNA of the CDR3 is TGTGCCAGTAGTATTGGTAGCCTTGGCTACACCTTC. The rearrangement uses TRBV19 and TRBJ1-2; no clear D. CDR1 LNHDA and CDR2 SQIVND come from the germline V gene (reference sequence). This CDR3 is built from 12 residues. V shed 3 bases and J shed 7 bases, with 9 bases lying between them.

The chain is built from TRBV7-8 and TRBJ2-7; the D gene is possibly TRBD2 (5 bases). Trimming took off 1 base at V and 5 bases at J, with 18 bases between the two ends. Germline CDR1 and CDR2: SGHVS and FQNEAQ. The CDR3 sequence is 16 residues long. The CDR3 coding sequence is TGTGCCAGCAGCTTAGTCGGCCCGGGGAGAAGGGACGAGCAGTACTTC. Translation gives CASSLVGPGRRDEQYF.